This is a list of T cell receptor beta chains from one sample in a study of blood T cell repertoires in COVID-19. Assay: immunoSEQ multiplex PCR; the TCRdb copy retains only in-frame clones and omits some. The sample shows some 100,000 clones, 85% of them seen only once. Sequencing input: peripheral blood. Receptor source: a man aged 50 to 60 with active or convalescent COVID-19. Both conserved end residues are part of each CDR3. Each record gives: V gene, CDR3 length, clone size, J gene, D gene, CDR3 protein, CDR3 DNA. D genes are given only for firm matches. Clone size, where shown, is once, few, many, or a class for clones that have expanded.

v_call: TRBV29-1; cdr3_length: 12; clone_size: .; j_call: TRBJ2-1; d_call: TRBD1; cdr3_aa: CSARGQGWEQFF; cdr3_nt: TGCAGCGCCCGGGGACAGGGTTGGGAGCAGTTCTTC
v_call: TRBV28; cdr3_length: 13; clone_size: .; j_call: TRBJ2-5; d_call: .; cdr3_aa: CATLAPGQETQYF; cdr3_nt: TGTGCCACCTTGGCCCCCGGGCAAGAGACCCAGTACTTC
v_call: TRBV4-1; cdr3_length: 14; clone_size: .; j_call: TRBJ2-5; d_call: TRBD1; cdr3_aa: CASSPGDRQETQYF; cdr3_nt: TGCGCCAGCAGCCCAGGGGACAGACAAGAGACCCAGTACTTC
v_call: TRBV5-1; cdr3_length: 18; clone_size: few; j_call: TRBJ1-1; d_call: TRBD1; cdr3_aa: CASSSDSRPQGAYGEAFF; cdr3_nt: TGCGCCAGCAGCTCTGATAGCCGGCCTCAGGGGGCGTATGGTGAAGCTTTCTTT
v_call: TRBV5-6; cdr3_length: 15; clone_size: .; j_call: TRBJ1-2; d_call: .; cdr3_aa: CASSFSGAGNYGYTF; cdr3_nt: TGTGCCAGCAGCTTCTCAGGGGCTGGTAACTATGGCTACACCTTC
v_call: TRBV10-3; cdr3_length: 12; clone_size: .; j_call: TRBJ1-4; d_call: .; cdr3_aa: CAISERSEKLFF; cdr3_nt: TGTGCCATCAGTGAGAGGAGTGAAAAACTGTTTTTT
v_call: TRBV19; cdr3_length: 12; clone_size: .; j_call: TRBJ1-2; d_call: .; cdr3_aa: CASSIAGSGYTF; cdr3_nt: TGTGCCAGTAGTATCGCAGGTTCAGGCTACACCTTC
v_call: TRBV5-1; cdr3_length: 14; clone_size: .; j_call: TRBJ1-2; d_call: TRBD1; cdr3_aa: CASSSTGTGYGYTF; cdr3_nt: TGCGCCAGCAGCTCGACAGGGACGGGGTATGGCTACACCTTC
v_call: TRBV15; cdr3_length: 16; clone_size: .; j_call: TRBJ1-5; d_call: .; cdr3_aa: CATSREGGRSNQPQHF; cdr3_nt: TGTGCCACCAGCAGAGAGGGGGGACGTAGCAATCAGCCCCAGCATTTT
v_call: TRBV5-1; cdr3_length: 15; clone_size: .; j_call: TRBJ2-1; d_call: TRBD2; cdr3_aa: CASSASGSSYNEQFF; cdr3_nt: TGCGCCAGCAGCGCCAGCGGGAGCTCCTACAATGAGCAGTTCTTC
v_call: TRBV5-4; cdr3_length: 16; clone_size: .; j_call: TRBJ2-3; d_call: TRBD1; cdr3_aa: CASSPRQGASTDTQYF; cdr3_nt: TGTGCCAGCAGCCCGAGACAGGGGGCGAGCACAGATACGCAGTATTTT
v_call: TRBV6-5; cdr3_length: 13; clone_size: .; j_call: TRBJ2-5; d_call: .; cdr3_aa: CASRDGMTETQYF; cdr3_nt: TGTGCCAGCAGGGACGGGATGACAGAGACCCAGTACTTC
v_call: TRBV4-2; cdr3_length: 15; clone_size: .; j_call: TRBJ2-1; d_call: TRBD2; cdr3_aa: CASSSGTSGRDEQFF; cdr3_nt: TGTGCCAGCAGCAGCGGGACTAGCGGGAGGGATGAGCAGTTCTTC
v_call: TRBV19; cdr3_length: 14; clone_size: .; j_call: TRBJ1-5; d_call: .; cdr3_aa: CASSISLIYQPQHF; cdr3_nt: TGTGCCAGTAGTATTAGTCTGATCTATCAGCCCCAGCATTTT
v_call: TRBV25-1; cdr3_length: 16; clone_size: once; j_call: TRBJ2-1; d_call: TRBD2; cdr3_aa: CASRASSGLLYNEQFF; cdr3_nt: TGTGCCAGCAGGGCCTCTAGCGGCCTGTTGTACAATGAGCAGTTCTTC
v_call: TRBV19; cdr3_length: 15; clone_size: .; j_call: TRBJ1-2; d_call: .; cdr3_aa: CASRGSGGATYGYTF; cdr3_nt: TGTGCCAGTAGAGGCAGTGGGGGGGCGACCTATGGCTACACCTTC
v_call: TRBV10-3; cdr3_length: 15; clone_size: .; j_call: TRBJ2-1; d_call: TRBD2; cdr3_aa: CAITSGRETYNEQFF; cdr3_nt: TGTGCCATCACTTCCGGGCGGGAGACTTACAATGAGCAGTTCTTC
v_call: TRBV11-3; cdr3_length: 17; clone_size: few; j_call: TRBJ2-7; d_call: .; cdr3_aa: CASSLAGRTTRYYEQYF; cdr3_nt: TGTGCCAGCAGCTTAGCTGGCAGGACAACGCGCTACTACGAGCAGTACTTC
v_call: TRBV9; cdr3_length: 16; clone_size: .; j_call: TRBJ2-5; d_call: .; cdr3_aa: CASSVGIGDLQETQYF; cdr3_nt: TGTGCCAGCAGCGTAGGTATAGGGGATCTTCAGGAGACCCAGTACTTC
v_call: TRBV28; cdr3_length: 12; clone_size: .; j_call: TRBJ2-7; d_call: .; cdr3_aa: CASNPGTYEQYF; cdr3_nt: TGTGCCAGCAACCCAGGAACCTACGAGCAGTACTTC
v_call: TRBV13; cdr3_length: 17; clone_size: .; j_call: TRBJ2-2; d_call: TRBD1; cdr3_aa: CASSIRSGTASFGELFF; cdr3_nt: TGTGCCAGCAGCATACGCTCTGGGACAGCTTCTTTCGGGGAGCTGTTTTTT
v_call: TRBV12-5; cdr3_length: 18; clone_size: .; j_call: TRBJ1-1; d_call: TRBD1; cdr3_aa: CASGLVRTGGFLTTEAFF; cdr3_nt: TGTGCTAGTGGTTTGGTACGAACAGGGGGGTTCTTAACCACTGAAGCTTTCTTT
v_call: TRBV9; cdr3_length: 15; clone_size: .; j_call: TRBJ2-5; d_call: .; cdr3_aa: CASSAHAQGSETQYF; cdr3_nt: TGTGCCAGCAGCGCACACGCCCAGGGATCAGAGACCCAGTACTTC
v_call: TRBV7-9; cdr3_length: 12; clone_size: .; j_call: TRBJ1-1; d_call: .; cdr3_aa: CASSVQGWGAFF; cdr3_nt: TGTGCCAGCAGCGTACAGGGCTGGGGGGCTTTCTTT
v_call: TRBV20-1; cdr3_length: 11; clone_size: .; j_call: TRBJ1-1; d_call: TRBD1; cdr3_aa: CSVPQGARAFF; cdr3_nt: TGCAGTGTGCCCCAGGGGGCGCGAGCTTTCTTT
v_call: TRBV5-8; cdr3_length: 15; clone_size: .; j_call: TRBJ2-3; d_call: TRBD2; cdr3_aa: CASSLRLANTDTQYF; cdr3_nt: TGTGCCAGCAGCTTGCGACTAGCGAACACAGATACGCAGTATTTT
v_call: TRBV5-4; cdr3_length: 15; clone_size: .; j_call: TRBJ2-5; d_call: TRBD2; cdr3_aa: CASSLKLAGQETQYF; cdr3_nt: TGTGCCAGCAGCTTGAAACTAGCGGGCCAAGAGACCCAGTACTTC
v_call: TRBV6-1; cdr3_length: 15; clone_size: .; j_call: TRBJ1-4; d_call: .; cdr3_aa: CASSEVRLTNEKLFF; cdr3_nt: TGTGCCAGCAGTGAAGTGCGACTGACTAATGAAAAACTGTTTTTT
v_call: TRBV5-1; cdr3_length: 16; clone_size: .; j_call: TRBJ2-7; d_call: .; cdr3_aa: CASSLGLASVTYEQYF; cdr3_nt: TGCGCCAGCAGCTTGGGGCTAGCGTCTGTGACCTACGAGCAGTACTTC
v_call: TRBV9; cdr3_length: 17; clone_size: once; j_call: TRBJ2-2; d_call: TRBD2; cdr3_aa: CASSVELLAEYTGELFF; cdr3_nt: TGTGCCAGCAGCGTAGAATTACTAGCGGAGTACACCGGGGAGCTGTTTTTT
v_call: TRBV15; cdr3_length: 15; clone_size: .; j_call: TRBJ1-5; d_call: .; cdr3_aa: CATSRGGGSNQPQHF; cdr3_nt: TGTGCCACCAGCAGAGGCGGAGGGAGTAACCAGCCCCAGCATTTT
v_call: TRBV6-5; cdr3_length: 13; clone_size: .; j_call: TRBJ2-7; d_call: TRBD2; cdr3_aa: CASSYSLLAGQYF; cdr3_nt: TGTGCCAGCAGTTACTCGCTACTAGCGGGGCAGTACTTC
v_call: TRBV11-3; cdr3_length: 15; clone_size: .; j_call: TRBJ2-5; d_call: .; cdr3_aa: CASSRVGATGETQYF; cdr3_nt: TGTGCCAGCAGCCGAGTAGGGGCTACAGGAGAGACCCAGTACTTC
v_call: TRBV5-6; cdr3_length: 16; clone_size: .; j_call: TRBJ1-1; d_call: .; cdr3_aa: CASSRLGGSGVTEAFF; cdr3_nt: TGTGCCAGCAGCCGATTAGGTGGATCAGGGGTCACTGAAGCTTTCTTT
v_call: TRBV3-1/TRBV3-2; cdr3_length: 15; clone_size: .; j_call: TRBJ2-3; d_call: .; cdr3_aa: CASSQGREATDTQYF; cdr3_nt: TGTGCCAGCAGCCAAGGAAGAGAAGCCACAGATACGCAGTATTTT
v_call: TRBV6-5; cdr3_length: 16; clone_size: .; j_call: TRBJ2-2; d_call: .; cdr3_aa: CASSYSPTGNTGELFF; cdr3_nt: TGTGCCAGCAGTTATTCACCTACAGGGAACACCGGGGAGCTGTTTTTT
v_call: TRBV2; cdr3_length: 15; clone_size: .; j_call: TRBJ1-5; d_call: .; cdr3_aa: CASSEASPLTQPQHF; cdr3_nt: TGTGCCAGCAGTGAAGCTAGTCCCCTTACTCAGCCCCAGCATTTT
v_call: TRBV5-5; cdr3_length: 18; clone_size: .; j_call: TRBJ1-1; d_call: .; cdr3_aa: CASSPELNRVGMNTEAFF; cdr3_nt: TGTGCCAGCAGCCCTGAATTAAACAGGGTAGGAATGAACACTGAAGCTTTCTTT
v_call: TRBV7-3; cdr3_length: 13; clone_size: .; j_call: TRBJ2-3; d_call: .; cdr3_aa: CASSLQGSDTQYF; cdr3_nt: TGTGCCAGCAGCTTACAGGGTTCCGATACGCAGTATTTT
v_call: TRBV4-2; cdr3_length: 15; clone_size: once; j_call: TRBJ1-2; d_call: TRBD1; cdr3_aa: CASSPRGTGEHGYTF; cdr3_nt: TGTGCCAGCAGCCCTAGGGGAACAGGGGAACATGGCTACACCTTC
v_call: TRBV7-9; cdr3_length: 13; clone_size: .; j_call: TRBJ1-2; d_call: TRBD1; cdr3_aa: CASSRDSNYGYTF; cdr3_nt: TGTGCCAGCAGCAGGGACAGCAACTATGGCTACACCTTC
v_call: TRBV19; cdr3_length: 18; clone_size: .; j_call: TRBJ1-5; d_call: TRBD1; cdr3_aa: CASSGNGRQGYGNQPQHF; cdr3_nt: TGTGCCAGTAGTGGAAACGGACGACAGGGGTATGGCAATCAGCCCCAGCATTTT
v_call: TRBV29-1; cdr3_length: 13; clone_size: .; j_call: TRBJ2-4; d_call: TRBD2; cdr3_aa: CSVEISGRNIQYF; cdr3_nt: TGCAGCGTTGAAATTAGCGGGAGGAACATTCAGTACTTC
v_call: TRBV11-2; cdr3_length: 15; clone_size: .; j_call: TRBJ2-7; d_call: .; cdr3_aa: CASSLELSKYYEQYF; cdr3_nt: TGTGCCAGCAGCTTGGAGCTATCCAAATACTACGAGCAGTACTTC
v_call: TRBV12-3/TRBV12-4; cdr3_length: 13; clone_size: .; j_call: TRBJ1-2; d_call: TRBD1; cdr3_aa: CASSTGQGSGYTF; cdr3_nt: TGTGCCAGCAGTACGGGACAGGGAAGTGGCTACACCTTC
v_call: TRBV18; cdr3_length: 14; clone_size: .; j_call: TRBJ2-4; d_call: .; cdr3_aa: CASSPEVRINIQYF; cdr3_nt: TGTGCCAGCTCACCTGAGGTCCGAATAAACATTCAGTACTTC
v_call: TRBV20-1; cdr3_length: 11; clone_size: .; j_call: TRBJ2-3; d_call: .; cdr3_aa: CSAPGLDTQYF; cdr3_nt: TGCAGTGCTCCTGGACTAGATACGCAGTATTTT
v_call: TRBV29-1; cdr3_length: 14; clone_size: .; j_call: TRBJ2-1; d_call: .; cdr3_aa: CSVTASGANNEQFF; cdr3_nt: TGCAGCGTCACAGCGTCAGGGGCGAACAATGAGCAGTTCTTC
v_call: TRBV5-5; cdr3_length: 14; clone_size: .; j_call: TRBJ2-7; d_call: TRBD2; cdr3_aa: CASSSGTRVFEQYF; cdr3_nt: TGTGCCAGCAGTTCCGGGACTAGGGTCTTCGAGCAGTACTTC
v_call: TRBV5-1; cdr3_length: 15; clone_size: .; j_call: TRBJ2-1; d_call: TRBD2; cdr3_aa: CASSPGLAGNNEQFF; cdr3_nt: TGCGCCAGCAGCCCCGGACTAGCGGGGAACAATGAGCAGTTCTTC
v_call: TRBV6-6; cdr3_length: 14; clone_size: .; j_call: TRBJ1-1; d_call: TRBD1; cdr3_aa: CASSPGQGSTEAFF; cdr3_nt: TGTGCCAGCAGTCCGGGACAGGGCAGCACTGAAGCTTTCTTT
v_call: TRBV15; cdr3_length: 18; clone_size: .; j_call: TRBJ2-1; d_call: .; cdr3_aa: CATSREGGLLGSSDEQFF; cdr3_nt: TGTGCCACCAGCAGAGAAGGTGGATTGCTAGGGAGTTCAGATGAGCAGTTCTTC
v_call: TRBV6-1; cdr3_length: 14; clone_size: .; j_call: TRBJ2-7; d_call: TRBD2; cdr3_aa: CASSERWEGQEQYF; cdr3_nt: TGTGCCAGCAGTGAAAGGTGGGAGGGCCAAGAGCAGTACTTT
v_call: TRBV2; cdr3_length: 16; clone_size: .; j_call: TRBJ1-3; d_call: TRBD1; cdr3_aa: CASTWDSPSSGNTIYF; cdr3_nt: TGTGCCAGCACCTGGGACAGCCCGAGCTCTGGAAACACCATATATTTT
v_call: TRBV9; cdr3_length: 13; clone_size: .; j_call: TRBJ1-2; d_call: .; cdr3_aa: CASSKDSDYGYTF; cdr3_nt: TGTGCCAGCAGCAAAGACAGTGACTATGGCTACACCTTC